This TCR beta chain was retrieved from a study of OX40 agonist ivuxolimab in advanced cancers. Study summary: Each dose-escalation patient presented with hepatocellular carcinoma, melanoma, renal cell or head and neck cancer.

With respect to this clone: Its specificity is unknown.

V dropped 4 bases and J dropped 1 base, with 8 bases sitting between them. This CDR3 is built from 15 residues. The germline V gene has CDR1 SGHDN and CDR2 FVKESK. The data were produced by immunoSEQ multiplex PCR, yet TCRdb's version contains in-frame clones alone and is incomplete. The sample has tens of thousands of clones; approximately 87% are singletons. Anyone with autoimmune disease history or systemic immunosuppression was excluded. Regarding the study as a whole: Expanded peripheral T cell antigen specificity was not determined. CD4+ and CD8+ blood T cells expanded clonally by week 6 at 0.1 to 3.0 mg/kg.

The chain recombines TRBV14 with TRBJ2-6, with no clear D. The clonotype comes from an adult with an advanced solid tumor such as melanoma, head and neck, liver or kidney cancer. The sample was CD4+ or CD8+ T cells sorted from blood, taken in a trial of the OX40 agonist ivuxolimab. The CDR3 is CASSLRRSGANVLTF. CDR3 in DNA: TGTGCCAGCAGCCTAAGGAGATCTGGGGCCAACGTCCTGACTTTC.